These 27 T cell receptor beta chains came from one sample sequenced in a study of human T cells and chemical hapten exposure (dated by TCRdb to the early 2020s). Library method: RACE. The listed sequencing device is NextSeq 500. TCRdb passed the public sequencing reads through fastp at Q25 and MiXCR, retaining productive beta sequences. When rows share a CDR3 protein, they turn into one entry using the most common DNA and genes. For this sample there are roughly 90,000 distinct CDR3 sequences; 11% appear just once. The ten top clones hold 0.85% to 1.2% of the sample. The time point label, read with the paper, signifies: patch test 3, about 24 weeks after DPC sensitization. The meaning of the sample's treatment or condition label: therapeutic diphenylcyclopropenone sensitization with weekly scalp DPC. Material: whole blood, obtained in connection with sensitization to the hapten diphenylcyclopropenone (DPC). These receptors all stem from a woman between 25 and 40 years old with alopecia areata. Some clones in this sample may be carry-over from other donors' samples.

This clonotype was observed at least ten times. The gene calls are TRBV2 and TRBJ1-6; TRBD1 aligns across 7 bases. CDR3 length: 13 residues. Germline assignment: CDR1 SNHLY and CDR2 FYNNEI. J was trimmed by 10 bases and V by 6 bases; bases with no gene match: 6. CDR3 residues: CASSRDSRSPLHF. The CDR3 region has the DNA TGTGCCAGCAGCCGGGACAGTCGGTCACCCCTCCACTTT.

This clonotype was detected only a few times. The chain couples TRBV2 to TRBJ2-6; D not certain. The CDR3 is 14 residues long. V gave up 5 bases and J gave up 3 bases, with 8 bases separating them. The germline V gene encodes CDR1 SNHLY and CDR2 FYNNEI. The CDR3 DNA is TGTGCCAGCAGTTTGGTCGGTGGGGCCAACGTCCTGACTTTC. Its protein product is CASSLVGGANVLTF.

V gene TRBV2 combines with J gene TRBJ2-2, with D possibly matching TRBD1 (5 bases). This CDR3 region has 15 residues. Deletions cut 6 bases from V and 0 bases from J, with 11 bases between. Per germline, CDR1 SNHLY and CDR2 FYNNEI. The CDR3 sequence: CASRPQGTNTGELFF. The CDR3 region has the DNA TGTGCCAGCAGGCCCCAGGGAACGAACACCGGGGAGCTGTTTTTT.

The V gene is TRBV9, the J gene TRBJ2-7, with 8 positions matching TRBD2. CDR1 SGDLS and CDR2 YYNGEE come from the germline V gene. Germline trimming cut 5 bases from V and 4 bases from J; bases unmatched to any gene: 14. The CDR3 is 16 residues long. CDR3 sequence reads: CASSVGPAGEGYEQYF. The CDR3 bases are TGTGCCAGCAGTGTCGGTCCAGCGGGAGAAGGTTACGAGCAGTACTTC. Filled out from reference TRBV9 and TRBJ2-7, the complete variable domain reads DSGVTQTPKHLITATGQRVTLRCSPRSGDLSVYWYQQSLDQGLQFLIQYYNGEERAKGNILERFSAQQFPDLHSELNLSSLELGDSALYFCASSVGPAGEGYEQYFGPGTRLTVT.

This clonotype has just a few counts. The J gene is TRBJ1-5, the V gene TRBV20-1; 8 nucleotides align to TRBD1. CDR1 DFQATT and CDR2 SNEGSKA come from the germline V gene (reference sequence). The CDR3 has 13 residues. J gave up 7 bases and V 6 bases, and 8 bases lay outside the gene matches. The CDR3 bases are TGCAGTGCGACGGACAGGGCTGGACAGCCCCAGCATTTT. This sequence encodes CSATDRAGQPQHF.

This clonotype was counted only a few times. The chain carries TRBV4-1 and TRBJ2-6; unclear D gene. V lost 4 bases, J lost 2 bases, and 15 bases lay in between. CDR1 and CDR2 from the germline V gene are MGHRA and YSYEKL. The CDR3 has 17 amino acids. The CDR3 here is CASSPRSGETGANVLTF. CDR3 nucleotide sequence: TGCGCCAGCAGCCCCAGGTCCGGCGAAACTGGGGCCAACGTCCTGACTTTC.

This clonotype was picked up many times. The chain's CDR3 is CASSPGAGNNEQFF. The CDR3 nucleotides read TGCGCCAGCAGCCCGGGTGCTGGCAACAATGAGCAGTTCTTC. The chain recombines TRBV5-1 with TRBJ2-1; D gene ambiguous. V was clipped by 4 bases and J by 5 bases, with 13 bases between them. The CDR3 has 14 residues. Germline V gene lookup returns CDR1 SGHRS and CDR2 YFSETQ. Looking up the rest from reference TRBV5-1 and TRBJ2-1 gives the full variable domain: KAGVTQTPRYLIKTRGQQVTLSCSPISGHRSVSWYQQTPGQGLQFLFEYFSETQRNKGNFPGRFSGRQFSNSRSEMNVSTLELGDSALYLCASSPGAGNNEQFFGPGTRLTVL.

This clonotype was counted ten times or more. J is TRBJ2-7 and V is TRBV28, with D possibly being TRBD1 or TRBD2 (5 bases each). Between the trimmed V and J ends, which lost 6 bases and 3 bases, there was a span of 12 bases. The CDR3 spans 13 residues. The germline gives CDR1 MDHEN, CDR2 SYDVKM. The CDR3 DNA is TGTGCCAGCAGAGTCGGGACGGTCTACGAGCAGTACTTC. As protein: CASRVGTVYEQYF. Together with reference TRBV28 and TRBJ2-7, the CDR3 gives the full variable domain: DVKVTQSSRYLVKRTGEKVFLECVQDMDHENMFWYRQDPGLGLRLIYFSYDVKMKEKGDIPEGYSVSREKKERFSLILESASTNQTSMYLCASRVGTVYEQYFGPGTRLTVT.

This clonotype was observed at least ten times. V gene TRBV4-3 combines with J gene TRBJ1-1; D is unclear. CDR1 and CDR2 (germline): LGHNA, YSLEER. The CDR3 extends over 14 amino acids. V was trimmed by 0 bases and J by 1 base, leaving 6 bases between them. CDR3: CASSQDLRNTEAFF. In DNA form, the CDR3 reads TGCGCCAGCAGCCAAGATTTGAGGAACACTGAAGCTTTCTTT.

DNA for the CDR3: TGTGCCAGCAGTTTAATGGCAACTAGCACAGATACGCAGTATTTT. It specifies CASSLMATSTDTQYF. This rearrangement joins TRBV12-3 or TRBV12-4 to TRBJ2-3; D is uncertain. V was clipped by 2 bases and J by 0 bases, with 9 bases between them. The CDR3 contains 15 residues.

This chain joins TRBV13 and TRBJ1-6, with TRBD1 as a possible D gene (5 bases). Trimming shortened V by 2 bases and J by 3 bases, and 5 bases separated the two germline ends. Germline-derived CDR1 and CDR2 are PRHDT and FYEKMQ (reference sequence). The CDR3 consists of 14 residues. CDR3 in amino acids: CASSLQGYNSPLHF. CDR3 nucleotides: TGTGCCAGCAGCTTACAGGGCTATAATTCACCCCTCCACTTT.

The table lists this clonotype with many counts. This chain uses TRBV6-5 with TRBJ2-3, with no clear D. This CDR3 is built from 15 residues. The germline V and J ends were trimmed by 0 bases and 2 bases, with 9 bases remaining between them. The germline V gene has CDR1 MNHEY and CDR2 SVGAGI. The CDR3 nucleotides are TGTGCCAGCAGTTACTCGGAGCACGACACAGATACGCAGTATTTT. The encoded protein is CASSYSEHDTDTQYF.

This clonotype was recorded a few times. The chain recombines TRBV6-6 with TRBJ2-2, with a tentative D call TRBD2 (5 bases). This CDR3 is 14 amino acids long. Trimming left V 0 bases short and J 8 bases short, with 10 bases between. CDR1 MNHNY and CDR2 SVGAGI come from the germline V gene (reference sequence). CDR3 nucleotide sequence: TGTGCCAGCAGTTACTCGACCCGGAGGGGGGAGCTGTTTTTT. This codes for CASSYSTRRGELFF.

In its sample, this clonotype was seen many times. This sequence joins TRBV2 and TRBJ1-1; D is ambiguous. The germline V gene has CDR1 SNHLY and CDR2 FYNNEI. The CDR3 contains 14 residues. V lost 1 base and J 0 bases, leaving 6 bases between the germline ends. Written as DNA, the CDR3 is TGTGCCAGCAGTGAAGACAGAGTGAACACTGAAGCTTTCTTT. It is translated as CASSEDRVNTEAFF.

This clonotype was seen many times. The chain is built from TRBV6-5 and TRBJ1-5, with D possibly being TRBD1 (6 bases). CDR1 is MNHEY, CDR2 SVGAGI, per germline. Between the trimmed V and J ends, which lost 2 bases and 7 bases, there was a span of 12 bases. This CDR3 region has 14 residues. CDR3 sequence (DNA): TGTGCCAGCAGTTACCGTACAGGGAACCAGCCCCAGCATTTT. Translated: CASSYRTGNQPQHF.

This clonotype came up a few times. The rearrangement joins TRBV9 to TRBJ1-1; possibly TRBD1 for D (5 bases). CDR3 size: 12 residues. Germline assignment: CDR1 SGDLS and CDR2 YYNGEE. V lost 6 bases, J lost 4 bases, and 10 bases lay in between. The CDR3 DNA reads TGTGCCAGCATCCGGGGGAGCACTGAAGCTTTCTTT. Residues: CASIRGSTEAFF.

The chain joins TRBV11-3 to TRBJ1-4; 7 nucleotides line up with TRBD1. The CDR3 covers 13 residues. Germline CDR1 is SGHNT and CDR2 is YENEEA. The V and J ends lost 5 bases and 8 bases, in that order; junction bases with no gene match: 5. The CDR3 nucleotides read TGTGCCAGCAGCCTCACAGGGGAAGAAAAACTGTTTTTT. Protein sequence: CASSLTGEEKLFF.

V and J are TRBV20-1 and TRBJ1-5; D is uncertain. The CDR3 is 14 residues long. Germline V CDR1 and CDR2: DFQATT, SNEGSKA (reference sequence). The germline V and J ends were trimmed by 3 bases and 3 bases, with 12 bases remaining between them. Here the CDR3 DNA reads TGCAGTGCTAGGTGGGAGAAGTCCAATCAGCCCCAGCATTTT. It yields the protein CSARWEKSNQPQHF.

This clonotype was recorded many times. This chain links TRBV20-1 with TRBJ2-7; 8 bases map to TRBD2. This CDR3 is 13 amino acids long. From germline, CDR1 is DFQATT and CDR2 SNEGSKA (reference sequence). J lost 5 bases, V lost 0 bases, and 3 bases had no gene match. CDR3 region: CSARDPGGHEQYV. The CDR3 nucleotides read TGCAGTGCTAGAGATCCGGGGGGGCACGAGCAGTACGTC.

This clonotype was counted ten times or more. The chain joins TRBV20-1 to TRBJ2-3; 9 bases align to TRBD2. Per germline, CDR1 DFQATT and CDR2 SNEGSKA (reference sequence). V shed 3 bases and J 10 bases; nucleotides not matched to a gene: 11. This CDR3 comprises 14 residues. Here the CDR3 DNA reads TGCAGTGCTAGTCAGGCTAGCGGGGTTGTCTCGCAGTATTTT. This translates into CSASQASGVVSQYF.

This clonotype has ten or more counts. This chain connects TRBV4-2 to TRBJ2-1, with 10 bases matching TRBD2. V lost 2 bases and J lost 1; bases outside the gene matches: 5. This CDR3 region has 17 residues. CDR1 LGHNA and CDR2 YNFKEQ come from the germline V gene. The CDR3 sequence: CASSQSGAGGSYNEQFF. CDR3 nucleotide sequence: TGTGCCAGCAGCCAATCCGGAGCGGGGGGGTCCTACAATGAGCAGTTCTTC.

The chain joins TRBV9 to TRBJ2-7; TRBD2 matches 8 bases. Germline CDR1 is SGDLS and CDR2 is YYNGEE. V dropped 3 bases and J dropped 2; count of bases not matched to a gene: 4. The CDR3 length is 14 residues. The CDR3 region is CASSDQRETYEQYF. The CDR3, as DNA: TGTGCCAGCAGCGACCAGCGGGAGACCTACGAGCAGTACTTC.

The rearrangement links TRBV18 to TRBJ2-2, with 9 positions matching TRBD1. The germline V gene has CDR1 KGHSH and CDR2 LQKENI. Trimming took 2 bases from V and 4 from J; bases not matched to a gene: 8. The CDR3 covers 17 residues. The CDR3 DNA is TGTGCCAGCTCACCAACAGGGGGCGATCGAAGCACCGGGGAGCTGTTTTTT. Its translation: CASSPTGGDRSTGELFF.

This clonotype was counted at least ten times. The chain combines TRBV4-2 with TRBJ1-2; D not certain. The CDR3 spans 15 residues. Per germline, CDR1 LGHNA and CDR2 YNFKEQ. V was cut by 7 bases and J by 4 bases, with 19 bases left in between. As DNA, the CDR3 is TGTGCCAGCACCTCATCCGAGGGAAGAGGCTATGGCTACACCTTC. It encodes CASTSSEGRGYGYTF.

This clonotype was observed many times. The CDR3 here is CSARDGRHVYEQYV. In DNA form, the CDR3 reads TGCAGTGCTAGAGATGGAAGACACGTGTACGAGCAGTACGTC. The genes are TRBV20-1 and TRBJ2-7; the D is unclear. CDR1 and CDR2 (germline): DFQATT, SNEGSKA (reference sequence). Between the trimmed V and J ends, which lost 0 bases and 4 bases, there was a span of 13 bases. There are 14 residues in the CDR3.

This clonotype was detected many times. The chain combines TRBV25-1 with TRBJ2-1; weak D call: TRBD1 (6 bases). V was trimmed by 6 bases and J by 10 bases, leaving 10 bases between them. Germline V gives CDR1 MGHDK, CDR2 SYGVNS. The CDR3 loop spans 11 amino acids. The CDR3 region is CASRPGDEQFF. The CDR3 nucleotides are TGTGCCAGCAGGCCAGGGGACGAGCAGTTCTTC.

Only a few counts were recorded for this clonotype. The gene calls are TRBV6-6 and TRBJ2-1; 7 bases match TRBD2. CDR3 length: 17 amino acids. Germline values: CDR1 MNHNY, CDR2 SVGAGI (reference sequence). Trimming took 8 bases from V and 2 from J; bases not matched to a gene: 15. CDR3 DNA: TGTGCCAGCCCCCGGGCGGCGGGAGAGGGGACCTACAATGAGCAGTTCTTC. It specifies CASPRAAGEGTYNEQFF.